The next 23 T cell receptor beta chains were all read from a single sample in a study of T cells in Graves' hyperthyroidism and ophthalmopathy. TCR beta CDR3 regions were amplified from RNA. In the first-round RT-PCR of the TCR CDR3, the HTBI primer set was used. TCRdb processed the multiplex PCR reads anew with MiXCR; each CDR3 protein has one entry. The sample records about 380,000 distinct CDR3 sequences, about 15% being singletons. The specimen was blood. The source of these receptors is a woman in her fifties or sixties with Graves' hyperthyroidism.

V is TRBV20-1 and J is TRBJ2-1, with D possibly being TRBD1 (5 bases). The CDR3 extends over 12 amino acids. Germline V gene sequence: CDR1 DFQATT, CDR2 SNEGSKA (reference sequence). V lost 1 base to trimming and J lost 9 bases, with 10 bases between them. The CDR3, as DNA: TGCAGTGCTAGAGTTTGGGGCTTTGAGCAGTTCTTC. It specifies CSARVWGFEQFF.

The V and J genes are TRBV7-2 and TRBJ2-1; TRBD2 might be the D (6 bases). V shed 0 bases and J shed 7 bases, with 16 bases lying between them. The CDR3 extends over 16 amino acids. CDR1 is SGHTA and CDR2 is FQGNSA in the germline V gene. CDR3 residues: CASSLAGGSLGNEQFF. CDR3 bases: TGTGCCAGCAGCTTAGCGGGAGGTTCTTTGGGGAATGAGCAGTTCTTC.

This chain uses TRBV5-1 with TRBJ2-5; D might be TRBD2 (5 bases). CDR3 size: 12 residues. The germline V gene has CDR1 SGHRS and CDR2 YFSETQ. Trimming removed 4 bases at V and 5 bases at J, with 9 bases between. The CDR3, as DNA: TGCGCCAGCAGCCAGGACTCGGAGACCCAGTACTTC. It codes for CASSQDSETQYF.

This chain connects TRBV20-1 to TRBJ2-1, with 10 positions matching TRBD2. CDR1 is DFQATT and CDR2 is SNEGSKA in the germline V gene (reference sequence). V shed 5 bases, J shed 3 bases, and the junction held 10 bases outside the gene matches. The CDR3 sequence is 16 residues long. The CDR3 spells CSASPTSSGSYNEQFF. In nucleotides, the CDR3 is TGCAGTGCTTCCCCGACCTCTAGCGGGAGCTACAATGAGCAGTTCTTC.

This clonotype showed up many times. This chain links TRBV27 with TRBJ2-7; D is possibly TRBD1 or TRBD2 (5 bases each). This CDR3 spans 13 amino acids. V was cut by 5 bases and J by 1 base, with 9 bases left in between. Germline loops: CDR1 MNHEY, CDR2 SMNVEV (reference sequence). The CDR3 bases are TGTGCCAGCAGTCGGGACCAGTCCTACGAGCAGTACTTC. This gives the protein CASSRDQSYEQYF.

This clonotype came up many times. V is TRBV2 and J is TRBJ2-3, with D perhaps matching TRBD2 (6 bases). The length of the CDR3 is 15 residues. Trimming left V 7 bases short and J 6 bases short, with 20 bases between. Looked up from germline, CDR1 is SNHLY and CDR2 is FYNNEI. CDR3 protein: CASMLGTSSVDTQYF. The CDR3 DNA sequence: TGTGCCAGCATGCTCGGTACTAGCAGTGTGGATACGCAGTATTTT.

In its sample, this clonotype was seen a few times. The rearrangement links TRBV2 to TRBJ2-7; TRBD1 matches 7 bases. With 5 bases clipped from V and 5 bases from J, the junction kept 3 bases outside the gene matches. The CDR3 runs to 12 residues. In germline, CDR1 is SNHLY, CDR2 FYNNEI. CDR3 region: CASSKGGNEQYF. Written as DNA, the CDR3 is TGTGCCAGCAGTAAAGGGGGCAACGAGCAGTACTTC.

This clonotype appeared many times. The CDR3 nucleotides read TGTGCCAGCAGCTCCAACACGATAAACACTGAAGCTTTCTTT. This encodes CASSSNTINTEAFF. The V gene is TRBV7-9, the J gene TRBJ1-1; D remains ambiguous. Between the trimmed V and J ends, which lost 4 bases and 2 bases, there was a span of 11 bases. Germline CDR1 and CDR2: SEHNR and FQNEAQ (reference sequence). The CDR3 has 14 residues.

V and J are TRBV20-1 and TRBJ1-5; a weak D match, TRBD1 (6 bases). V was clipped by 0 bases and J by 3 bases, with 12 bases between them. This CDR3 comprises 15 residues. Germline CDR1 and CDR2: DFQATT and SNEGSKA (reference sequence). This CDR3 is CSARDRTDLNQPQHF. The CDR3 DNA reads as TGCAGTGCTAGAGATAGGACAGATCTCAATCAGCCCCAGCATTTT.

This clonotype has a handful of counts. The chain joins TRBV7-8 to TRBJ1-2; 7 bases are shared with TRBD1. V was pared by 4 bases and J by 4 bases, with 6 bases of the junction left unmatched. CDR1 and CDR2 (germline): SGHVS, FQNEAQ. The CDR3 loop spans 14 amino acids. The CDR3, as DNA: TGTGCCAGCAGCTGGTCGACAGGGCCCTATGGCTACACCTTC. Translation: CASSWSTGPYGYTF.

This clonotype has a count of ten or more. The J gene is TRBJ2-1, the V gene TRBV7-6, with TRBD2 matching 7 bases. V was clipped by 2 bases and J by 12 bases; unmatched bases: 13. Germline V CDR1 and CDR2: SGHVS, FNYEAQ. The CDR3 length is 15 residues. DNA for the CDR3: TGTGCCAGCAGCTTATATTTTTCTAGCGGTAACGGGCAGTTCTTC. Translation: CASSLYFSSGNGQFF. Full variable domain (outside the CDR3, taken from reference TRBV7-6 and TRBJ2-1): GAGVSQSPRYKVTKRGQDVALRCDPISGHVSLYWYRQALGQGPEFLTYFNYEAQQDKSGLPNDRFSAERPEGSISTLTIQRTEQRDSAMYRCASSLYFSSGNGQFFGPGTRLTVL.

This clonotype was counted at least ten times. This chain connects TRBV15 to TRBJ1-2; a possible D gene is TRBD1 (6 bases). CDR1 LNHNV and CDR2 YYDKDF come from the germline V gene (reference sequence). This CDR3 is built from 14 residues. Trimming took 0 bases from V and 4 from J, leaving 9 bases between them. As DNA, the CDR3 is TGTGCCACCAGCAGAGATCTGGACAGCTATGGCTACACCTTC. Its protein is CATSRDLDSYGYTF.

Many counts were recorded for this clonotype. V and J are TRBV2 and TRBJ2-5; no clear D gene. The V gene's germline CDR1 is SNHLY and CDR2 FYNNEI. V gave up 8 bases and J gave up 2 bases, with 6 bases separating them. The CDR3 spans 11 residues. CDR3 sequence (DNA): TGTGCCAGCGAGCTACAAGAGACCCAGTACTTC. As protein: CASELQETQYF.

This clonotype was observed at least ten times. The chain combines TRBV7-8 with TRBJ2-3; the D is unclear. The V gene's germline CDR1 is SGHVS and CDR2 FQNEAQ. The CDR3 length is 13 residues. V was cut by 0 bases and J by 4 bases, with 5 bases left in between. CDR3 sequence: CASSLAVSDTQYF. The CDR3 DNA sequence: TGTGCCAGCAGCTTAGCGGTTTCAGATACGCAGTATTTT. Looking up the rest from reference TRBV7-8 and TRBJ2-3 gives the full variable domain: GAGVSQSPRYKVAKRGQDVALRCDPISGHVSLFWYQQALGQGPEFLTYFQNEAQLDKSGLPSDRFFAERPEGSVSTLKIQRTQQEDSAVYLCASSLAVSDTQYFGPGTRLTVL.

This chain links TRBV13 with TRBJ2-1; weak D call: TRBD2 (5 bases). Per the germline V gene, CDR1 is PRHDT and CDR2 is FYEKMQ (reference sequence). The CDR3 sequence is 15 residues long. With 5 bases removed from V and 8 bases from J, the gap between germline ends came to 19 bases. The CDR3 loop reads CASSHRGGFGDEQFF. The CDR3 region has the DNA TGTGCCAGCAGCCACCGGGGTGGCTTTGGCGATGAGCAGTTCTTC.

A few counts support this clonotype. The chain couples TRBV24-1 to TRBJ2-7; the D gene is possibly TRBD1 (5 bases). The CDR3 consists of 14 residues. Germline V gene sequence: CDR1 KGHDR, CDR2 SFDVKD. V lost 2 bases to trimming and J lost 4 bases, with 11 bases between them. This CDR3 reads CATSDYQGRYEQYF. For the CDR3, the DNA is TGTGCCACCAGTGATTACCAGGGAAGGTACGAGCAGTACTTC.

J is TRBJ2-2 and V is TRBV7-9; D is undetermined. Germline CDR1 SEHNR, CDR2 FQNEAQ (reference sequence). Trimming pared 7 bases from V and 4 bases from J, leaving 10 bases between. CDR3 length: 13 amino acids. The CDR3 DNA reads as TGTGCCAGCAAGAGAGCGACCACCGGGGAGCTGTTTTTT. Translated, it gives CASKRATTGELFF.

The chain has TRBV4-1 and TRBJ2-3; D possibly corresponds to TRBD2 (6 bases). This CDR3 spans 15 amino acids. The germline V gene has CDR1 MGHRA and CDR2 YSYEKL. Trimming left V 5 bases short and J 4 bases short, with 16 bases between. The CDR3 DNA sequence: TGCGCCAGCAGCGAAACGGGAGCCCGGGCAGATACGCAGTATTTT. Translation gives CASSETGARADTQYF.

This clonotype was detected ten times or more. This sequence joins TRBV3-1 and TRBJ2-7; D is undetermined. Germline lookup yields CDR1 LGHDT and CDR2 YNNKEL (reference sequence). This CDR3 comprises 16 residues. V was cut by 1 base and J by 2 bases, with 15 bases left in between. In DNA form, the CDR3 reads TGTGCCAGCAGCCAAGGAAGGGATCGGGCACCCTACGAGCAGTACTTC. Translation gives CASSQGRDRAPYEQYF.

The gene calls are TRBV5-4 and TRBJ2-1; 10 positions agree with TRBD2. This CDR3 has 15 amino acids. Germline V lookup: CDR1 SGHNT, CDR2 YYREEE (reference sequence). Trimming took 4 bases from V and 6 from J; bases not matched to a gene: 7. Here the CDR3 reads CASSHRSSGSNEQFF. CDR3 coding DNA: TGTGCCAGCAGCCATCGGTCTAGCGGGAGCAATGAGCAGTTCTTC.

This clonotype was counted at least ten times. The chain employs TRBV7-9 and TRBJ1-1, with TRBD1 as a possible D gene (6 bases). The CDR3 sequence is 13 residues long. V lost 1 base to trimming and J lost 3 bases, with 6 bases between them. Per the germline V gene, CDR1 is SEHNR and CDR2 is FQNEAQ (reference sequence). The CDR3 coding sequence is TGTGCCAGCAGCTTAGACAGGGACACTGAAGCTTTCTTT. Translation gives CASSLDRDTEAFF.

This chain joins TRBV3-1 and TRBJ1-2; 8 bases are shared with TRBD1. The CDR3 sequence is 16 residues long. V was pared by 7 bases and J by 8 bases, with 18 bases of the junction left unmatched. The germline V gene encodes CDR1 LGHDT and CDR2 YNNKEL (reference sequence). CDR3 coding DNA: TGTGCCAGCAATCCGGGGTCCGGCAGGGGGCAGGGGGGCTACACCTTC. Its translation is CASNPGSGRGQGGYTF.

Ten or more counts support this clonotype. The DNA of the CDR3 is TGTGCCTGGAGTGTCGGGCGGAGCTGGGATTCACCCCTCCACTTT. Its translation: CAWSVGRSWDSPLHF. The chain employs TRBV30 and TRBJ1-6, with D unresolved. Trimming removed 0 bases at V and 8 bases at J, with 14 bases between. The CDR3 sequence is 15 residues long. Germline V gene lookup returns CDR1 GTSNPN and CDR2 SVGIG (reference sequence).